Included here is one TCR beta chain sequence, with context. No antigen is known for it. J was trimmed by 4 bases and V by 4 bases; bases with no gene match: 9. The CDR3 is 15 residues long. Per germline, CDR1 SGHRS and CDR2 YFSETQ. The TCR cDNA carried a universal primer site and UMIs from 5'RACE template switching. One entry per CDR3 protein, called by TCRdb with MiXCR from the 5' RACE reads. The sample includes about 74,000 distinct CDR3 sequences, more than 5.5% of them seen just once. The data derive from a study of T cells after yellow fever vaccination. Findings of the study overall: CD4 and CD8 compartments shared a small share of clonotypes, likely from convergent recombination. It was the secondary response that reached its peak faster, day 5 versus 15, but it was weaker. Booster samples showed a return of most primary-vaccination clones (around 96% CD4, approximately 90% CD8).

The clonotype comes from a man younger than 35 who received the YFV17D yellow fever vaccine. J is TRBJ2-3 and V is TRBV5-1, with 7 bases lining up with TRBD1. The sample consisted of CD8+ T cells sorted from PBMCs, taken 5 days after the first yellow fever vaccination. CDR3 in DNA: TGCGCCAGCAGCCCTCGACAGGGAGTGGCAGATACGCAGTATTTT. It codes for CASSPRQGVADTQYF.